This T cell receptor (beta chain) was retrieved from a study of cytomegalovirus exposure and HLA in healthy donors. Trimming at V came to 4 bases and at J to 3 bases, leaving 6 bases not matched to a gene. The CDR3 sequence is 15 residues long. CDR1 is SGHKS, CDR2 YYEKEE, per germline (reference sequence). PCR primers comprised 60 Vbeta and 13 Jbeta primers. Some clones are missing from TCRdb's copy, which holds only in-frame ones; the method was immunoSEQ multiplex PCR. There are about 190,000 clones in the sample; about 77% occur only once, and 2% to 2.5% lies in the top ten. The specimen sequenced was PBMCs. The chain is built from TRBV5-5 and TRBJ2-1, with 8 bases fitting TRBD2. This TCR came from a woman aged 25 to 39 in good health and CMV-seropositive. The CDR3 region is CASSELAGFYNEQFF. The CDR3 DNA is TGTGCCAGCAGCGAGTTAGCGGGGTTCTACAATGAGCAGTTCTTC.